This TCR beta chain derives from a study of blood T cell repertoires in COVID-19. This clone was recorded a few times. The CDR3 is 15 amino acids. From germline, CDR1 is KGHSH and CDR2 LQKENI. V lost 2 bases, J lost 3 bases, and 3 bases stayed unmatched. Profiled with immunoSEQ multiplex PCR; TCRdb holds only in-frame clones, not every one. The table includes a few hundred thousand clones, approximately 89% detected once. The chain is built from TRBV18 and TRBJ1-5, with 8 positions matching TRBD1. Material: peripheral blood. The sequence derives from a woman aged 55-69 years with COVID-19, enrolled during active disease. The CDR3 DNA reads as TGTGCCAGCTCACCAAGGACAGGGTACAATCAGCCCCAGCATTTT. This translates into CASSPRTGYNQPQHF.